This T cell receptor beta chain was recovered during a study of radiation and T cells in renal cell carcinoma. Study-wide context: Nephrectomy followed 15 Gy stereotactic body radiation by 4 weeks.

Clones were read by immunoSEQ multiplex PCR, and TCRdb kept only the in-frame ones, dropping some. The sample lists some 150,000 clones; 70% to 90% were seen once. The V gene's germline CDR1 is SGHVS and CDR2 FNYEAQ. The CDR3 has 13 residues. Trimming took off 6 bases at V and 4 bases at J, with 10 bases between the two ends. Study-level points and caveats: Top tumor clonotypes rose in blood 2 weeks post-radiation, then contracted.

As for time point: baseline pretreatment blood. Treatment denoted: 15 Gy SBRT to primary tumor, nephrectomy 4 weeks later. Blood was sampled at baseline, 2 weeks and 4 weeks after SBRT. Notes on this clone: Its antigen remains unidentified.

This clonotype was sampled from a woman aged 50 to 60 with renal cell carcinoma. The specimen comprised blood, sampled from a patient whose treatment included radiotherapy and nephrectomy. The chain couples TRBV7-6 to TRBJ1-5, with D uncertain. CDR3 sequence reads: CASSSQENQPQHF. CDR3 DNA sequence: TGTGCCAGCAGTTCCCAGGAGAATCAGCCCCAGCATTTT.